Listed below are T cell receptor beta chains from one sample, sequenced in a study of blood T cell repertoires in COVID-19. Produced via immunoSEQ multiplex PCR; TCRdb's table is partial and in-frame only. Among roughly 150,000 clones listed, 80% to 90% were seen once. Input material: peripheral blood. Receptors originate from a woman between 55 and 75 years old with COVID-19, enrolled during active disease. Each CDR3 is given with its conserved first and last residue. A D gene is named only where the DNA matches it firmly. The listing skips clone size in some rows; elsewhere it reads once, few, many or a size class.

.	TRBD1	TRBV5-1	TRBJ1-2	CASSPRTGGNNGYTF	TGCGCCAGCAGCCCCCGGACAGGGGGAAACAATGGCTACACCTTC
.	.	TRBV3-1/TRBV3-2	TRBJ2-4	CASSQDWQGMNIQYF	TGTGCCAGCAGCCAAGACTGGCAGGGAATGAACATTCAGTACTTC
.	.	TRBV3-1/TRBV3-2	TRBJ1-5	CASSQDLVQPQHF	TGTGCCAGCAGCCAAGATCTTGTTCAGCCCCAGCATTTT
.	.	TRBV3-1/TRBV3-2	TRBJ2-2	CASSQDGYRATGELFF	TGTGCCAGCAGCCAAGATGGGTACAGGGCGACCGGGGAGCTGTTTTTT
.	.	TRBV29-1	TRBJ1-1	CTTTGEGMNTEAFF	TGCACGACGACCGGGGAGGGAATGAACACTGAAGCTTTCTTT
.	.	TRBV12-3/TRBV12-4	TRBJ1-1	CASGSQIYTEAFF	TGTGCCAGCGGGTCACAGATCTACACTGAAGCTTTCTTT
.	.	TRBV7-2	TRBJ2-5	CASSLAAGPSETQYF	TGTGCCAGCAGCTTAGCGGCAGGGCCCTCAGAGACCCAGTACTTC
.	TRBD2	TRBV7-3	TRBJ2-1	CASSLRGTSSQRNEQFF	TGTGCCAGCAGCTTAAGGGGGACTAGCAGTCAGAGGAATGAGCAGTTCTTC
.	.	TRBV3-1/TRBV3-2	TRBJ2-3	CASSPYIGSTDTQYF	TGTGCCAGCAGCCCGTACATTGGTAGCACAGATACGCAGTATTTT
.	TRBD1	TRBV7-9	TRBJ2-2	CASTPLTGPGELFF	TGTGCCAGCACCCCATTGACAGGGCCCGGGGAGCTGTTTTTT
few	.	TRBV5-1	TRBJ1-3	CASSPDRPISGNTIYF	TGCGCCAGCAGCCCCGACAGGCCAATCTCTGGAAACACCATATATTTT
once	TRBD2	TRBV7-9	TRBJ2-1	CASSLTGGRGDNEQFF	TGTGCCAGCAGCCTGACCGGCGGGAGAGGGGACAATGAGCAGTTCTTC
.	TRBD1	TRBV18	TRBJ1-3	CASSPDRDSGNTIYF	TGTGCCAGCTCACCGGACAGGGACTCTGGAAACACCATATATTTT
once	.	TRBV6-5	TRBJ2-1	CASGSSGDTGEQFF	TGTGCCAGCGGCTCTTCCGGGGACACGGGTGAGCAGTTCTTC
few	.	TRBV6-1	TRBJ1-1	CASSEGRKNTEAFF	TGTGCCAGCAGTGAGGGCCGAAAAAACACTGAAGCTTTCTTT
.	TRBD2	TRBV7-9	TRBJ2-1	CASSLASGSLEQFF	TGTGCCAGCAGCTTGGCTAGCGGGAGTCTTGAGCAGTTCTTC
.	TRBD1	TRBV14	TRBJ1-6	CASSPRQGVLSPLHF	TGTGCCAGCAGCCCGAGACAGGGGGTGTTGTCCCCCCTCCACTTT
once	.	TRBV5-4	TRBJ2-2	CASSPNRAPGELFF	TGTGCCAGCAGCCCCAACAGGGCTCCCGGGGAGCTGTTTTTT
.	.	TRBV7-8	TRBJ2-6	CASSSPFGSSGANVLTF	TGTGCCAGCAGCTCTCCGTTCGGGAGCTCTGGGGCCAACGTCCTGACTTTC
.	TRBD1	TRBV18	TRBJ1-3	CASSPLTGDANTIYF	TGTGCCAGCTCACCACTAACAGGGGACGCAAACACCATATATTTT
.	.	TRBV10-1	TRBJ1-1	CASSEARQGIEAFF	TGCGCCAGCAGTGAGGCGCGGCAGGGTATCGAAGCTTTCTTT
.	TRBD1	TRBV2	TRBJ2-1	CATTLQGREQFF	TGTGCCACCACTTTACAGGGGCGTGAGCAGTTCTTC
.	TRBD1	TRBV15	TRBJ2-3	CATSRDLGQGRTDTQYF	TGTGCCACCAGCAGAGATCTCGGACAGGGTAGGACAGATACGCAGTATTTT
.	TRBD1	TRBV6-5	TRBJ1-5	CASTKGGTGGQPQHF	TGTGCCAGCACCAAGGGGGGGACAGGAGGTCAGCCCCAGCATTTT
few	TRBD1	TRBV19	TRBJ1-5	CASSTTGEAQPQHF	TGTGCCAGTAGTACCACAGGGGAGGCTCAGCCCCAGCATTTT
.	.	TRBV29-1	TRBJ2-1	CSVEQLADDSIEQFF	TGCAGCGTTGAGCAACTAGCCGATGATTCGATTGAGCAGTTCTTC
.	.	TRBV18	TRBJ1-6	CASSPFGADNSPLHF	TGTGCCAGCTCACCGTTCGGCGCGGATAATTCACCCCTCCACTTT
.	.	TRBV6-1	TRBJ2-1	CASSEVLAGEQFF	TGTGCCAGCAGTGAGGTACTAGCAGGGGAGCAGTTCTTC
.	.	TRBV5-1	TRBJ1-4	CASSQGSPNEKLFF	TGCGCCAGCAGCCAGGGGTCGCCCAATGAAAAACTGTTTTTT
.	TRBD1	TRBV2	TRBJ1-6	CASEQGGSPLHF	TGTGCCAGCGAACAGGGGGGCTCACCCCTCCACTTT
.	.	TRBV9	TRBJ2-7	CASSVALGTSYEQYF	TGTGCCAGCAGCGTCGCACTGGGGACTTCCTACGAGCAGTACTTC
.	.	TRBV5-8	TRBJ1-5	CASSLEGGHNQPQHF	TGTGCCAGCAGCTTGGAGGGGGGGCACAATCAGCCCCAGCATTTT
once	TRBD1	TRBV7-9	TRBJ1-2	CASSQWDRPNYGYTF	TGTGCCAGCAGCCAATGGGACAGGCCAAACTATGGCTACACCTTC
.	.	TRBV5-1	TRBJ1-4	CASANRDATNEKLFF	TGCGCCAGCGCCAACAGAGATGCAACTAATGAAAAACTGTTTTTT
.	TRBD1	TRBV2	TRBJ1-6	CASSETATGGVINSPLHF	TGTGCCAGCAGTGAAACCGCGACAGGGGGCGTTATTAATTCACCCCTCCACTTT
.	TRBD2	TRBV19	TRBJ2-1	CASNPPLAGGLTRINNEQFF	TGTGCCAGTAACCCACCCCTAGCGGGGGGGCTCACACGGATAAACAATGAGCAGTTCTTC
.	TRBD2	TRBV3-1/TRBV3-2	TRBJ2-1	CASSESGTSYNEQFF	TGTGCCAGCAGCGAAAGCGGGACCTCCTACAATGAGCAGTTCTTC
.	TRBD2	TRBV3-1/TRBV3-2	TRBJ2-1	CASSPLASGDNEQFF	TGTGCCAGCAGCCCCCTCGCTAGCGGGGACAATGAGCAGTTCTTC
.	TRBD1	TRBV3-1/TRBV3-2	TRBJ1-4	CASSQSTGVEKLFF	TGTGCCAGCAGCCAATCGACAGGGGTGGAAAAACTGTTTTTT
once	.	TRBV5-1	TRBJ1-1	CASSSTADLAEAFF	TGCGCCAGCAGCTCCACCGCAGATCTCGCTGAAGCTTTCTTT
few	.	TRBV5-1	TRBJ1-2	CASSLGMEGIYGYTF	TGCGCCAGCAGCTTGGGTATGGAGGGGATCTATGGCTACACCTTC
.	TRBD1	TRBV5-4	TRBJ1-2	CASSLGDRGGYTF	TGTGCCAGCAGCTTGGGGGACAGGGGAGGCTACACCTTC
.	TRBD1	TRBV5-1	TRBJ2-1	CASNPLGTDNEQFF	TGCGCCAGCAACCCGCTGGGGACAGACAATGAGCAGTTCTTC
.	TRBD2	TRBV2	TRBJ2-7	CASIEGLAGRVLSYEQYF	TGTGCCAGCATCGAGGGGCTAGCGGGACGAGTACTTTCCTACGAGCAGTACTTC
.	.	TRBV10-3	TRBJ1-2	CAISESGGGYGYTF	TGTGCCATCAGTGAGAGCGGAGGCGGGTATGGCTACACCTTC
.	TRBD1	TRBV19	TRBJ1-5	CASSSTGSNQPQHF	TGTGCCAGTAGCTCGACAGGGAGCAATCAGCCCCAGCATTTT
.	TRBD1	TRBV6-5	TRBJ1-6	CASSVGQGYNSPLHF	TGTGCCAGCAGCGTGGGACAGGGCTATAATTCACCCCTCCACTTT
.	.	TRBV7-7	TRBJ2-5	CASSSGPGLSAETQYF	TGTGCTAGCAGCTCAGGACCGGGACTGTCGGCAGAGACCCAGTACTTC
.	TRBD1	TRBV25-1	TRBJ1-5	CASSLPGQGYQPQHF	TGTGCCAGCAGTCTGCCGGGACAGGGGTACCAGCCCCAGCATTTT
once	.	TRBV9	TRBJ1-3	CASSVATAGNTIYF	TGTGCCAGCAGCGTAGCTACAGCTGGAAACACCATATATTTT
.	.	TRBV6-1	TRBJ2-1	CASSEPLGLYNEQFF	TGTGCCAGCAGTGAACCTTTAGGACTCTACAATGAGCAGTTCTTC
.	.	TRBV12-3/TRBV12-4	TRBJ1-1	CASSLRYTEAFF	TGTGCCAGCAGTCTTCGGTACACTGAAGCTTTCTTT
.	.	TRBV19	TRBJ2-2	CASSVTIFSGANTGELFF	TGTGCCAGTAGTGTTACCATATTTAGCGGAGCGAACACCGGGGAGCTGTTTTTT
.	TRBD2	TRBV7-7	TRBJ2-5	CASSLGGRAEETQYF	TGTGCTAGCAGCTTAGGCGGGAGGGCCGAAGAGACCCAGTACTTC
.	TRBD2	TRBV6-1	TRBJ2-1	CASSELGTSSYNEQFF	TGTGCCAGCAGTGAATTAGGGACTAGCTCCTACAATGAGCAGTTCTTC
.	.	TRBV5-1	TRBJ1-1	CASSGGLMNTEAFF	TGCGCCAGCAGCGGCGGACTTATGAACACTGAAGCTTTCTTT
.	.	TRBV18	TRBJ1-1	CASSPTGITEAFF	TGTGCCAGCTCCCCCACGGGGATCACTGAAGCTTTCTTT
.	.	TRBV2	TRBJ1-1	CASSPRILMNTEAFF	TGTGCCAGCAGTCCCAGGATTCTAATGAACACTGAAGCTTTCTTT